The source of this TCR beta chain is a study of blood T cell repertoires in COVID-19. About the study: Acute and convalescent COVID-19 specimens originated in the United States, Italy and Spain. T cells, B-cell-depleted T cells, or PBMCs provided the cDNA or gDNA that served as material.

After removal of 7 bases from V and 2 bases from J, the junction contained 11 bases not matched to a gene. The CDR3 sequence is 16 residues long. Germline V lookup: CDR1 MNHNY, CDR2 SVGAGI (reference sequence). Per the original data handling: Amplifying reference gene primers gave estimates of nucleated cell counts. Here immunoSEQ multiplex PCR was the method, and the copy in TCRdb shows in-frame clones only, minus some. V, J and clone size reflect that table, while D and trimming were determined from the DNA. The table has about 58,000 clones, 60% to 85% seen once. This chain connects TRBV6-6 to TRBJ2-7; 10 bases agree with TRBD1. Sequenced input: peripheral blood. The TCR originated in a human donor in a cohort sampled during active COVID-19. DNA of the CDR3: TGTGCCAGCACTACGGACAGGGGGTTGCCCCCCTACGAGCAGTACTTC. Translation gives CASTTDRGLPPYEQYF.